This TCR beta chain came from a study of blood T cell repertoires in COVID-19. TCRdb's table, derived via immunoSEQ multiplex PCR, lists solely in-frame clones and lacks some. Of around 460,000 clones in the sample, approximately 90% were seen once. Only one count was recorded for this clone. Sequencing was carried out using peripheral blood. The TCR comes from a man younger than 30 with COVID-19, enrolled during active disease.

The CDR3 nucleotides read TGTGCCAGCAGATGGACATTTCGCACAGATACGCAGTATTTT. This translates into CASRWTFRTDTQYF. The chain is built from TRBV5-5 and TRBJ2-3; possible D gene TRBD1, 5 bases. CDR3 length equals 14 residues. Germline CDR1 and CDR2: SGHKS and YYEKEE (reference sequence). Trimming pared 5 bases from V and 1 base from J, leaving 11 bases between. Full variable domain (remainder filled in from reference TRBV5-5 and TRBJ2-3): DAGVTQSPTHLIKTRGQQVTLRCSPISGHKSVSWYQQVLGQGPQFIFQYYEKEERGRGNFPDRFSARQFPNYSSELNVNALLLGDSALYLCASRWTFRTDTQYFGPGTRLTVL.